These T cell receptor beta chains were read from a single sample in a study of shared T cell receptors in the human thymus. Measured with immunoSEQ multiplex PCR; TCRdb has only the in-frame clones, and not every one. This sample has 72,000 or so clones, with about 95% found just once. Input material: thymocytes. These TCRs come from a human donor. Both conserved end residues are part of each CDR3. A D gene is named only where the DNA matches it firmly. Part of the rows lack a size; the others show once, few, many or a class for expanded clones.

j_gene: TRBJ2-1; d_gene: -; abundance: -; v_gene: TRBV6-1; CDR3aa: CASSERGEGGGSYNEQFF; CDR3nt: TGTGCCAGCAGTGAACGAGGGGAAGGGGGGGGATCCTACAATGAGCAGTTCTTC
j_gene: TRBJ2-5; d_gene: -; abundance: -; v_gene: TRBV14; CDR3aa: CASSQEFLRGGETQYF; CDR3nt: TGTGCCAGCAGCCAAGAGTTTTTGCGGGGTGGAGAGACCCAGTACTTC
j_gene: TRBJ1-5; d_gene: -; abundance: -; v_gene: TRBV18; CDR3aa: CASSPFNCAGNQPQHF; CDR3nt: TGTGCCAGCTCACCATTTAATTGCGCAGGCAATCAGCCCCAGCATTTT
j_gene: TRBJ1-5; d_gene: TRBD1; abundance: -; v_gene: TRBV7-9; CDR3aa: CASSLVRGQRSNQPQHF; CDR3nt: TGTGCCAGCAGCTTAGTAAGGGGACAGAGAAGCAATCAGCCCCAGCATTTT
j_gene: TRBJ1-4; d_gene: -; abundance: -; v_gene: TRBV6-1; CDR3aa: CASSENGGGLFF; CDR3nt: TGTGCCAGCAGTGAAAACGGGGGTGGACTGTTTTTT
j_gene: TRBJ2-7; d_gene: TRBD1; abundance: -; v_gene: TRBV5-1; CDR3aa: CASSLNRQGAYEQYF; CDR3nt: TGCGCCAGCAGCTTGAATCGCCAGGGGGCTTACGAGCAGTACTTC
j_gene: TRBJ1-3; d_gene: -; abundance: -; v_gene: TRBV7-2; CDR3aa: CASSLISPEVSSGNTIYF; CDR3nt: TGTGCCAGCAGCTTAATCTCTCCGGAGGTTTCCTCTGGAAACACCATATATTTT
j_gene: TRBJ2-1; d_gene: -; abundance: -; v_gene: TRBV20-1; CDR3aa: CSARDVYEQFF; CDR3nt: TGCAGTGCCCGGGATGTATATGAGCAGTTCTTC
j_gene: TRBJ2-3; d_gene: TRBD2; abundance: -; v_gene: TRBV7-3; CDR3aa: CASSLTPSGGHSTDTQYF; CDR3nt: TGTGCCAGCAGCTTAACGCCTAGCGGGGGGCACAGCACAGATACGCAGTATTTT
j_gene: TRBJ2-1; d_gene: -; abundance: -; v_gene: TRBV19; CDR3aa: CASSIWYRKSRYNEQFF; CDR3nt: TGTGCCAGTAGTATATGGTACAGGAAATCCCGCTACAATGAGCAGTTCTTC
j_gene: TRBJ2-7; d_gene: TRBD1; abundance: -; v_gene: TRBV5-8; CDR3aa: CASSWGQGGIEQYF; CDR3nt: TGTGCCAGCAGCTGGGGACAGGGGGGCATCGAGCAGTACTTC
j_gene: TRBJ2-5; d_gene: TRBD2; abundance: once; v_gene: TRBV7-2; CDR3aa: CASSLRAGLETQYF; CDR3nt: TGTGCCAGCAGCTTACGAGCGGGGTTGGAGACCCAGTACTTC
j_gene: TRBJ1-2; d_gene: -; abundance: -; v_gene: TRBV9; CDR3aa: CASSVDVRGYYGYTF; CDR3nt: TGTGCCAGCAGCGTAGATGTCAGGGGTTACTATGGCTACACCTTC
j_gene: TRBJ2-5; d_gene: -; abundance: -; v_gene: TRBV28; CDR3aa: CASRQTGRQETQYF; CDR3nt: TGTGCCAGCAGGCAGACGGGGCGCCAAGAGACCCAGTACTTC
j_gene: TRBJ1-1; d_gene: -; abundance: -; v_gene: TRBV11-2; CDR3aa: CASSLERGYDTEAFF; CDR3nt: TGTGCCAGCAGCTTAGAAAGGGGGTATGACACTGAAGCTTTCTTT
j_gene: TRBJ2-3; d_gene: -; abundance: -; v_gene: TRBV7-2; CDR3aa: CASSFVRWAGTDTQYF; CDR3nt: TGTGCCAGCAGCTTTGTCAGGTGGGCTGGCACAGATACGCAGTATTTT
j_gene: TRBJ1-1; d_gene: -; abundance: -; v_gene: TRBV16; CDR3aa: CASSQSFNTEAFF; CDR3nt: TGTGCCAGCAGCCAATCATTCAACACTGAAGCTTTCTTT
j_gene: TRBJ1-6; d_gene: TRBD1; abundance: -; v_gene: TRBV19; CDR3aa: CASSIRPQGGSGSYNSPLHF; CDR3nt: TGTGCCAGTAGTATACGACCCCAGGGGGGATCGGGTTCCTATAATTCACCCCTCCACTTT
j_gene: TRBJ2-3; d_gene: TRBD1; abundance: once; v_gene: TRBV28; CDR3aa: CASRTTGVADTQYF; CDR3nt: TGTGCCAGCAGAACGACAGGGGTTGCAGATACGCAGTATTTT
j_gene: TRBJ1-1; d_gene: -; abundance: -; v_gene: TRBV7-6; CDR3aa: CATGQPNTEAFF; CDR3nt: TGTGCCACCGGCCAGCCGAACACTGAAGCTTTCTTT
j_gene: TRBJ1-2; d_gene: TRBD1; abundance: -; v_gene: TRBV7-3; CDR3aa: CASSEGQAAGYTF; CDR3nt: TGTGCCAGCAGCGAGGGACAGGCGGCTGGCTACACCTTC
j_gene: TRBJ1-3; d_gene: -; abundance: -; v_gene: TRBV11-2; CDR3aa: CASSSSSGNTIYF; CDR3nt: TGTGCCAGCAGCTCCTCATCTGGAAACACCATATATTTT
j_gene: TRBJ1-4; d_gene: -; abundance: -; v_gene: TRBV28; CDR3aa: CASNQGGGVGTNEKLFF; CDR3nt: TGTGCCAGCAACCAGGGAGGGGGAGTGGGAACTAATGAAAAACTGTTTTTT
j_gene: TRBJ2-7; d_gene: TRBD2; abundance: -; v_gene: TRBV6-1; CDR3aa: CASNEPPSGLRYEQYF; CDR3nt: TGTGCCAGCAATGAACCTCCTAGCGGGTTACGATACGAGCAGTACTTC
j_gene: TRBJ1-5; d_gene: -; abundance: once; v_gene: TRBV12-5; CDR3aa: CASGTSGGEGNQPQHF; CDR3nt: TGTGCTAGTGGTACAAGCGGTGGCGAAGGCAATCAGCCCCAGCATTTT
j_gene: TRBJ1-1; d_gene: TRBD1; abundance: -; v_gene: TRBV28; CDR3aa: CASSFPHRGPYTEAFF; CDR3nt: TGTGCCAGCAGTTTCCCCCACAGGGGGCCCTACACTGAAGCTTTCTTT
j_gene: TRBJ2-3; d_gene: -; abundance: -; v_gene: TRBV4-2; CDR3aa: CASSRIALLGSTDTQYF; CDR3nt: TGTGCCAGCAGCCGAATCGCACTTTTGGGTAGCACAGATACGCAGTATTTT
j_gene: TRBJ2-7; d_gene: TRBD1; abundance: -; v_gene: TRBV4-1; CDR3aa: CASSPEPGQDGLLNTYEQYF; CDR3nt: TGCGCCAGCAGCCCGGAACCGGGACAGGATGGCCTACTAAACACCTACGAGCAGTACTTC
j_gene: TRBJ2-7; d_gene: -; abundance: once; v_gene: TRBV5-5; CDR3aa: CASSLGTVSYEQYF; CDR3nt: TGTGCCAGCAGCTTGGGTACGGTTTCCTACGAGCAGTACTTC
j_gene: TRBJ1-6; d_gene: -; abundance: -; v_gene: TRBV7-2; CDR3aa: CASSLAGLGSSYNSPLHF; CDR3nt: TGTGCCAGCAGCTTAGCAGGGTTAGGGAGCTCCTATAATTCACCCCTCCACTTT
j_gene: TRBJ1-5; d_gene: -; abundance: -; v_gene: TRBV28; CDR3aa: CASGDTIWNQPQHF; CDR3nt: TGTGCCAGCGGGGACACCATATGGAATCAGCCCCAGCATTTT
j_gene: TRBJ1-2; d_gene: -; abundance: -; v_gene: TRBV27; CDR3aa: CASSFSRVPFNYGYTF; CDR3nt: TGTGCCAGCAGTTTTTCCAGGGTTCCATTTAACTATGGCTACACCTTC
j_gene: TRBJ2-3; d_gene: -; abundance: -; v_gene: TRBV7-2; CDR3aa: CASSLGQPGDTQYF; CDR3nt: TGTGCCAGCAGCTTAGGACAGCCCGGAGATACGCAGTATTTT
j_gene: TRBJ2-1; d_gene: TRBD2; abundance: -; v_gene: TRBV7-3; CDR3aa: CASSPSALAGANNEQFF; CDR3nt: TGTGCCAGCAGCCCCTCGGCACTAGCGGGGGCCAACAATGAGCAGTTCTTC
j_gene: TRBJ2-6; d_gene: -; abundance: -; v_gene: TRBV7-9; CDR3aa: CASSFDHSGANVLTF; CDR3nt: TGTGCCAGCAGCTTCGACCACTCTGGGGCCAACGTCCTGACTTTC
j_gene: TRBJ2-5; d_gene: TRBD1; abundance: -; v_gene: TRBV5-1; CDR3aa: CASSLVGGQDQETQYF; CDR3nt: TGCGCCAGCAGCTTGGTAGGGGGACAGGATCAAGAGACCCAGTACTTC
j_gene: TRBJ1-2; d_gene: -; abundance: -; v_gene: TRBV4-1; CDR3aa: CASSQEGYRVSGYTF; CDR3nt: TGCGCCAGCAGCCAAGAAGGTTACAGGGTAAGCGGCTACACCTTC
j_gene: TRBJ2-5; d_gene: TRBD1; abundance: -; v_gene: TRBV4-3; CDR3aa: CASSQETDRGPQETQYF; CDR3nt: TGCGCCAGCAGCCAAGAAACCGACAGGGGGCCTCAAGAGACCCAGTACTTC
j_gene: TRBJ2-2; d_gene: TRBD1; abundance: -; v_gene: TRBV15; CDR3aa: CATSRIPQDRVTGELFF; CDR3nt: TGTGCCACCAGCAGGATACCGCAGGACAGGGTCACCGGGGAGCTGTTTTTT
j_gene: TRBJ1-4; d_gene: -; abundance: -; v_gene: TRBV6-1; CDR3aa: CASSEEVEGMAEKLFF; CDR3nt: TGTGCCAGCAGTGAAGAGGTGGAGGGGATGGCTGAAAAACTGTTTTTT
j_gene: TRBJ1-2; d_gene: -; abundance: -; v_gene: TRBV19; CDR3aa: CASSMTPMDGYTF; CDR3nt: TGTGCCAGTAGTATGACCCCCATGGATGGCTACACCTTC
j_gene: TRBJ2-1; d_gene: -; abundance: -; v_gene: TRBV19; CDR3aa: CASSMVRREFVYNEQFF; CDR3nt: TGTGCCAGTAGTATGGTCCGTAGGGAATTCGTATACAATGAGCAGTTCTTC
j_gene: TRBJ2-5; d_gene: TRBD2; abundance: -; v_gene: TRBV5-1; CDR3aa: CASTSGTSGGPYQETQYF; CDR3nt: TGCGCCAGCACCTCCGGGACTAGCGGGGGACCGTACCAAGAGACCCAGTACTTC
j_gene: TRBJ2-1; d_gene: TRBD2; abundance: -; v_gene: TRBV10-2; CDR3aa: CASSKGTRLFF; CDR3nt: TGCGCCAGCAGTAAGGGGACTAGGTTGTTCTTC
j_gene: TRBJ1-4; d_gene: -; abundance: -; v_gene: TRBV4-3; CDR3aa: CASSQARRTGEKLFF; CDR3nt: TGCGCCAGCAGCCAAGCCCGCCGGACTGGTGAAAAACTGTTTTTT
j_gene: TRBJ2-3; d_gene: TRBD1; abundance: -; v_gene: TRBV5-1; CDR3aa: CASSLRQGVTTDTQYF; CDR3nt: TGCGCCAGCAGCCTGCGACAGGGTGTTACAACAGATACGCAGTATTTT
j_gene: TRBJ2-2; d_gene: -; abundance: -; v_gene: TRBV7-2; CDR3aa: CASSLYRVYGTGELFF; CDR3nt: TGTGCCAGCAGCTTATACAGGGTGTACGGCACCGGGGAGCTGTTTTTT
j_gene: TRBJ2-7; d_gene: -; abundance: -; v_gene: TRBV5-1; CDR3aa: CASSFSLLDGAEDEQYF; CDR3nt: TGCGCCAGCAGCTTCAGCCTTCTCGACGGGGCCGAAGACGAGCAGTACTTC
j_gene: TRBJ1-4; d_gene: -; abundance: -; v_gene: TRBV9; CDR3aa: CASSADQGTTNEKLFF; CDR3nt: TGTGCCAGCAGCGCGGACCAAGGAACAACTAATGAAAAACTGTTTTTT
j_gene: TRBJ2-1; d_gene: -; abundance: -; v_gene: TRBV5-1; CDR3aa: CASSSPSGKSEQFF; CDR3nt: TGCGCCAGCAGCTCCCCGTCGGGGAAATCCGAGCAGTTCTTC
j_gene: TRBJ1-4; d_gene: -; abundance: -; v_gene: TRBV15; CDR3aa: CATSRAGGAYEKLFF; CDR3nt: TGTGCCACCAGCAGAGCGGGGGGGGCTTATGAAAAACTGTTTTTT
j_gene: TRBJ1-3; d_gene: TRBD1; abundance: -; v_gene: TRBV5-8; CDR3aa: CASSSLRTGEPHPGNTIYF; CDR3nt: TGTGCCAGCAGCTCTTTACGGACAGGGGAACCCCACCCTGGAAACACCATATATTTT
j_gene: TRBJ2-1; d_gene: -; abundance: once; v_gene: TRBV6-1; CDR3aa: CASNRKLLVNEQFF; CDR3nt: TGTGCCAGCAACCGAAAGCTACTAGTTAATGAGCAGTTCTTC
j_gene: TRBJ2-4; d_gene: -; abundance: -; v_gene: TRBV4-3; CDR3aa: CASSQAKQGWGAKNIQYF; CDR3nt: TGCGCCAGCAGCCAAGCCAAACAGGGTTGGGGGGCCAAAAACATTCAGTACTTC
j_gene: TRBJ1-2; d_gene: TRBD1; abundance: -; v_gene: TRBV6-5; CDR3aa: CASSYHQGATYGYTF; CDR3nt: TGTGCCAGCAGTTACCACCAGGGGGCTACCTATGGCTACACCTTC
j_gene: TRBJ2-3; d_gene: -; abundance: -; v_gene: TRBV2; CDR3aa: CASSEAFLTSGRKYTDTQYF; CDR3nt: TGTGCCAGCAGTGAAGCCTTCCTAACCTCGGGACGTAAATACACAGATACGCAGTATTTT
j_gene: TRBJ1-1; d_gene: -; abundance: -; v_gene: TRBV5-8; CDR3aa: CASSLPWDTEAFF; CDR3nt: TGTGCCAGCAGCTTGCCCTGGGACACTGAAGCTTTCTTT